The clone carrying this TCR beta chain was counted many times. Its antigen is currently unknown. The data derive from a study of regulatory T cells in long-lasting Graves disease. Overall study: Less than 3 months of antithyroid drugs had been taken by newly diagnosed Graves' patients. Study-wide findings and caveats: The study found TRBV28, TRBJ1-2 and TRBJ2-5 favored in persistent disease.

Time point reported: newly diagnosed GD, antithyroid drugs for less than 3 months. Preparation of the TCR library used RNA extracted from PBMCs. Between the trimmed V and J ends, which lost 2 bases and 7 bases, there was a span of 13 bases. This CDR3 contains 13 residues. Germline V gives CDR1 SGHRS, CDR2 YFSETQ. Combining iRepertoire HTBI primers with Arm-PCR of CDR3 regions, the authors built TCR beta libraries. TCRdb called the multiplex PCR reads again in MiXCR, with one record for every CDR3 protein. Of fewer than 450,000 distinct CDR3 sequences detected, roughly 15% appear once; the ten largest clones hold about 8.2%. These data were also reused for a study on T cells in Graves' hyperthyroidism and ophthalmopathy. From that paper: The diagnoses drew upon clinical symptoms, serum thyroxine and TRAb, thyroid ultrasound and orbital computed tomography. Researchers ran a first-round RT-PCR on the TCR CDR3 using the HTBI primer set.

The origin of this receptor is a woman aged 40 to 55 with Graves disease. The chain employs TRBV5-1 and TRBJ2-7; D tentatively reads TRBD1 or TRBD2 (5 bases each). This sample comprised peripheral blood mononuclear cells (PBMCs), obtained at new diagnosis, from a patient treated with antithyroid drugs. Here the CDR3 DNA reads TGCGCCAGCAGCTTTGAGGGGCCGGGAGAGCAGTACTTC. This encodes CASSFEGPGEQYF.